The 25 T cell receptor beta chains below were found in one sample sequenced in a study of CD8+ T cells in alopecia areata. The sequencing template was cDNA reverse transcribed from extracted RNA. Profiled with immunoSEQ multiplex PCR; TCRdb holds only in-frame clones, not every one. This table has 250,000 or so clones, about 68% appearing once. This specimen consisted of CD4+ T cells sorted from blood, obtained at week 0. The source is a human donor with alopecia areata.

The chain joins TRBV29-1 to TRBJ1-1; 7 bases agree with TRBD1. Germline loops: CDR1 SQVTM, CDR2 ANQGSEA. CDR3 size: 13 residues. The junction had 7 bases not matched to a gene; V was cut back by 4 bases and J by 5 bases. CDR3: CSVGEGAVTEAFF. CDR3 nucleotides: TGCAGCGTTGGTGAGGGGGCCGTAACTGAAGCTTTCTTT.

V is TRBV6-5 and J is TRBJ1-6, with D perhaps TRBD1 (5 bases). Germline CDR1 MNHEY, CDR2 SVGAGI. The V end was cut by 0 bases, the J end by 7 bases, with 10 bases between. The CDR3 runs 15 residues. The CDR3 region is CASSYSAGINSPLHF. The CDR3, as DNA: TGTGCCAGCAGTTACTCGGCAGGGATAAATTCACCCCTCCACTTT.

The genes are TRBV30 and TRBJ1-1; D perhaps matches TRBD1 (5 bases). CDR1 GTSNPN and CDR2 SVGIG come from the germline V gene (reference sequence). The CDR3 totals 12 residues. V lost 5 bases to trimming and J lost 3 bases, with 10 bases between them. The DNA for the CDR3 is TGTGCCTGGCGGGACTCCTACACTGAAGCTTTCTTT. It encodes CAWRDSYTEAFF.

This clone was counted a single time. The V gene is TRBV29-1, the J gene TRBJ1-2; D is unresolved. The germline V gene encodes CDR1 SQVTM and CDR2 ANQGSEA. The CDR3 consists of 13 residues. Trimming removed 5 bases from V and 2 bases from J, with 12 bases in between. Here the CDR3 DNA reads TGCAGCGTTTCCCCGGACGGGAACTATGGCTACACCTTC. Its translation is CSVSPDGNYGYTF.

This clone has more than one count but fewer than ten. V gene TRBV10-3 combines with J gene TRBJ1-3; D not certain. V shed 10 bases and J shed 0 bases, with 10 bases lying between them. Germline V CDR1 and CDR2: ENHRY, SYGVKD. This CDR3 contains 13 residues. CDR3: CATHRYSGNTIYF. CDR3 in DNA: TGTGCCACCCATAGATACTCTGGAAACACCATATATTTT.

The chain's CDR3 is CATSREANGRMGYTF. The DNA for the CDR3 is TGTGCCACCAGCAGAGAGGCTAACGGGCGTATGGGCTACACCTTC. The chain links TRBV15 to TRBJ1-2; unclear D gene. Per germline, CDR1 LNHNV and CDR2 YYDKDF (reference sequence). V dropped 0 bases and J dropped 8 bases, with 16 bases sitting between them. This CDR3 contains 15 residues.

In nucleotides, the CDR3 is TGTGCCAGTAGTATATTTGGTGGGGAGGAGGGAGAGACCCAGTACTTC. It translates to CASSIFGGEEGETQYF. The gene calls are TRBV19 and TRBJ2-5; a weak D match, TRBD2 (6 bases). The CDR3 runs 16 residues. Trimming shortened V by 2 bases and J by 4 bases, and 17 bases separated the two germline ends. The V gene's germline CDR1 is LNHDA and CDR2 SQIVND (reference sequence).

V gene TRBV29-1 combines with J gene TRBJ2-5; D may be TRBD1 (6 bases). V was cut by 7 bases and J by 2 bases, with 11 bases left in between. The CDR3 spans 12 residues. The V gene's germline CDR1 is SQVTM and CDR2 ANQGSEA. Here the CDR3 reads CSGTGLQETQYF. CDR3 nucleotides: TGCAGCGGAACAGGGTTACAAGAGACCCAGTACTTC.

This clone was recorded once. V and J are TRBV6-5 and TRBJ1-1, with a tentative D call TRBD1 (5 bases). This CDR3 contains 12 residues. Germline CDR1 and CDR2: MNHEY and SVGAGI. V was pared by 4 bases and J by 11 bases, with 14 bases between. The DNA of the CDR3 is TGTGCCAGCAGTTCCCAGGGACTGGGGGCTTTCTTT. This sequence encodes CASSSQGLGAFF.

This clone appeared a single time. The chain carries TRBV2 and TRBJ1-4; tentatively, D is TRBD1 (5 bases). The CDR3 is 15 amino acids. The germline V and J ends were trimmed by 1 base and 7 bases, with 13 bases remaining between them. Germline lookup yields CDR1 SNHLY and CDR2 FYNNEI. CDR3 coding DNA: TGTGCCAGCAGTGAAGGACGGGGGGTTGCTGAAAAACTGTTTTTT. Its protein product is CASSEGRGVAEKLFF.

The V and J genes are TRBV20-1 and TRBJ2-7, with D perhaps TRBD1 or TRBD2 (5 bases each). With 0 bases removed from V and 9 bases from J, the gap between germline ends came to 9 bases. The V gene's germline CDR1 is DFQATT and CDR2 SNEGSKA (reference sequence). The CDR3 spans 11 residues. The DNA of the CDR3 is TGCAGTGCTAGAGATGGTGGGGGGCAGTACTTC. As protein: CSARDGGGQYF.

The sample holds a few counts of this clone. The chain joins TRBV29-1 to TRBJ1-1, with D hard to call. Germline V gene lookup returns CDR1 SQVTM and CDR2 ANQGSEA. V shed 5 bases and J shed 2 bases, with 9 bases lying between them. This CDR3 has 12 amino acids. The CDR3 nucleotides are TGCAGCGTTAGTGAAGTCAACACTGAAGCTTTCTTT. This codes for CSVSEVNTEAFF. Combining the CDR3 with reference TRBV29-1 and TRBJ1-1 gives the whole variable domain SAVISQKPSRDICQRGTSLTIQCQVDSQVTMMFWYRQQPGQSLTLIATANQGSEATYESGFVIDKFPISRPNLTFSTLTVSNMSPEDSSIYLCSVSEVNTEAFFGQGTRLTVV.

The chain carries TRBV30 and TRBJ2-1, with D tentatively TRBD1 or TRBD2 (5 bases each). CDR1 GTSNPN and CDR2 SVGIG come from the germline V gene (reference sequence). Trimming took off 2 bases at V and 1 base at J, with 12 bases between the two ends. The CDR3 spans 15 residues. The CDR3 spells CAWSIKRGSYNEQFF. The DNA for the CDR3 is TGTGCCTGGAGTATTAAGAGGGGATCCTACAATGAGCAGTTCTTC.

This clone was detected once. The genes are TRBV5-1 and TRBJ2-1; tentatively, D is TRBD1 or TRBD2 (5 bases each). V shed 4 bases and J shed 11 bases, with 16 bases lying between them. This CDR3 is built from 13 residues. The germline V gene encodes CDR1 SGHRS and CDR2 YFSETQ. CDR3 bases: TGCGCCAGCAGCGTTAGGGACGAAGGAAAGCAGTTCTTC. Its translation is CASSVRDEGKQFF.

This chain uses TRBV29-1 with TRBJ2-2; D is uncertain. This CDR3 has 11 residues. The germline V gene encodes CDR1 SQVTM and CDR2 ANQGSEA. Trimming shortened V by 5 bases and J by 6 bases, and 7 bases separated the two germline ends. The CDR3 loop is CSVKHSGELFF. DNA for the CDR3: TGCAGCGTTAAACATTCCGGGGAGCTGTTTTTT.

The chain is built from TRBV15 and TRBJ1-1; TRBD1 matches at 10 bases. Germline V lookup: CDR1 LNHNV, CDR2 YYDKDF (reference sequence). The CDR3 spans 14 residues. The J segment lost 4 bases and the V segment lost 4 bases, leaving 3 bases of the junction unmatched. The CDR3 sequence is CATSKDRGPTEAFF. The CDR3 DNA follows: TGTGCCACCAGCAAAGACAGGGGGCCCACTGAAGCTTTCTTT. Based on the CDR3 plus reference TRBV15 and TRBJ1-1, the full variable domain is DAMVIQNPRYQVTQFGKPVTLSCSQTLNHNVMYWYQQKSSQAPKLLFHYYDKDFNNEADTPDNFQSRRPNTSFCFLDIRSPGLGDTAMYLCATSKDRGPTEAFFGQGTRLTVV.

V and J are TRBV9 and TRBJ2-3, with D possibly being TRBD1 or TRBD2 (5 bases each). V was cut by 0 bases and J by 5 bases, with 16 bases left in between. The germline gives CDR1 SGDLS, CDR2 YYNGEE. The CDR3 is made up of 16 amino acids. The CDR3: CASSVVARGGGDTQYF. In DNA form, the CDR3 reads TGTGCCAGCAGCGTAGTAGCTCGGGGCGGTGGAGATACGCAGTATTTT.

The rearrangement joins TRBV29-1 to TRBJ1-2, with TRBD1 matching 8 bases. CDR3 length equals 11 residues. Germline assignment: CDR1 SQVTM and CDR2 ANQGSEA. The CDR3 DNA reads TGCGTGACAGGGGTAGGAGGCGGCTACACCTTC. It codes for CVTGVGGGYTF.

This chain uses TRBV29-1 with TRBJ1-1; a weak D match, TRBD1 (5 bases). The ends were cut back, 4 bases at V and 6 bases at J, with 12 bases in the middle. The CDR3 sequence is 12 residues long. In germline, CDR1 is SQVTM, CDR2 ANQGSEA. Here the CDR3 DNA reads TGCAGCGTTGTCCGGGGGTCTGCTGAAGCTTTCTTT. Its translation is CSVVRGSAEAFF.

The chain joins TRBV5-1 to TRBJ2-7, with D possibly TRBD2 on 5 matching bases. Trimming pared 2 bases from V and 1 base from J, leaving 19 bases between. From germline, CDR1 is SGHRS and CDR2 YFSETQ. This CDR3 has 17 residues. The CDR3 spells CASSLNLDSGFSYEQYF. The CDR3 nucleotides are TGCGCCAGCAGCTTAAATTTGGACTCCGGGTTTTCCTACGAGCAGTACTTC. The entire variable domain, with the rest obtained from reference TRBV5-1 and TRBJ2-7, is as follows: KAGVTQTPRYLIKTRGQQVTLSCSPISGHRSVSWYQQTPGQGLQFLFEYFSETQRNKGNFPGRFSGRQFSNSRSEMNVSTLELGDSALYLCASSLNLDSGFSYEQYFGPGTRLTVT.

V usage is TRBV7-2 and J usage is TRBJ2-3; 13 bases map to TRBD2. In germline, CDR1 is SGHTA, CDR2 FQGNSA. The CDR3 has 15 amino acids. Unmatched junction bases numbered 5, after V lost 6 bases and J lost 5 bases. CDR3 in DNA: TGTGCCAGCAGAGGACTAGCGGGGGCCGGAGATACGCAGTATTTT. Its protein product is CASRGLAGAGDTQYF.

CDR3 sequence (DNA): TGTGCCTGGAGTCGAGTCGAGGCGCAGTATTTT. Translating gives CAWSRVEAQYF. This chain links TRBV30 with TRBJ2-3, with unresolved D. Deletions cut 2 bases from V and 10 bases from J, with 10 bases between. The CDR3 is 11 amino acids. The germline CDR1 and CDR2 sequences are GTSNPN and SVGIG (reference sequence). Full variable domain (rest looked up from reference TRBV30 and TRBJ2-3): SQTIHQWPATLVQPVGSPLSLECTVEGTSNPNLYWYRQAAGRGLQLLFYSVGIGQISSEVPQNLSASRPQDRQFILSSKKLLLSDSGFYLCAWSRVEAQYFGPGTRLTVL.

The chain joins TRBV9 to TRBJ2-3; unclear D gene. The V gene lost 0 bases and the J gene lost 3 bases, with 11 bases spanning the gap. The CDR3 has 15 amino acids. The germline V gene encodes CDR1 SGDLS and CDR2 YYNGEE. The CDR3 coding sequence is TGTGCCAGCAGCGTAGGGGGTGGTAAGACAGATACGCAGTATTTT. Residues: CASSVGGGKTDTQYF. The variable domain in full, with the rest retrieved from reference TRBV9 and TRBJ2-3, is DSGVTQTPKHLITATGQRVTLRCSPRSGDLSVYWYQQSLDQGLQFLIQYYNGEERAKGNILERFSAQQFPDLHSELNLSSLELGDSALYFCASSVGGGKTDTQYFGPGTRLTVL.

The chain recombines TRBV13 with TRBJ2-3; TRBD1 agrees at 8 bases. The CDR3 runs to 15 residues. CDR1 is PRHDT, CDR2 FYEKMQ, per germline (reference sequence). After removal of 3 bases from V and 4 bases from J, the junction contained 6 bases not matched to a gene. The CDR3 DNA reads TGTGCCAGCAGCTTCGAACAGGGGGAGGCAGATACGCAGTATTTT. Amino acids: CASSFEQGEADTQYF.

This clone occurred a few times. The chain is built from TRBV10-3 and TRBJ2-3; the match to TRBD2 covers 7 bases. The junction had 4 bases not matched to a gene; V was cut back by 7 bases and J by 0 bases. Germline-derived CDR1 and CDR2 are ENHRY and SYGVKD. CDR3 length: 14 residues. The CDR3 DNA sequence: TGTGCCATCAAGGCGCGGGGGAGCACAGATACGCAGTATTTT. As protein: CAIKARGSTDTQYF.